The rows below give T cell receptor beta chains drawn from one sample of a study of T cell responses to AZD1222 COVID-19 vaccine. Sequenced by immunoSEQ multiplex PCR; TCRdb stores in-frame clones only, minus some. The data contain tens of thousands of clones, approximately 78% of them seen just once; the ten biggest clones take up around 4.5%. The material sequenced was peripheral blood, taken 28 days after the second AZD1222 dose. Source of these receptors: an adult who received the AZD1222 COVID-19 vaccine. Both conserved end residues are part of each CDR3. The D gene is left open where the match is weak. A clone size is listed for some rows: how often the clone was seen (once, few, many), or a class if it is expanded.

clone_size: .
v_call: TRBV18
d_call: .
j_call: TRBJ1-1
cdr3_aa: CASSPTTASEAFF
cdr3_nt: TGTGCCAGCTCACCAACGACAGCTTCTGAAGCTTTCTTT

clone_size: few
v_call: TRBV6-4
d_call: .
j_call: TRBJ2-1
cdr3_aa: CASSGGGGEQFF
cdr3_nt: TGTGCCAGCAGTGGCGGGGGCGGTGAGCAGTTCTTC

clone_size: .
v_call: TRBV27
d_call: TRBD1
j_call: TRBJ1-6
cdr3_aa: CASSGDRTKIRPPLHF
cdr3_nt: TGTGCCAGCAGTGGGGACAGAACCAAGATTAGGCCACCCCTCCACTTT

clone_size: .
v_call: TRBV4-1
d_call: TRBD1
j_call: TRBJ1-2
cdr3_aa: CASSRSLTGGAGEGGYTF
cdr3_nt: TGCGCCAGCAGCCGATCGTTGACAGGGGGCGCCGGGGAAGGGGGCTACACCTTC

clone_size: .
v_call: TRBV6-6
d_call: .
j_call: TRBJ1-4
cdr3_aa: CASSYRGGEKLFF
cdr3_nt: TGTGCCAGCAGTTACCGTGGTGGGGAAAAACTGTTTTTT

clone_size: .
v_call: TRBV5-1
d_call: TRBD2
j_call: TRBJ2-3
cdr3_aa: CASSSLAGGTSTDTQYF
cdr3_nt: TGCGCCAGCAGCTCGTTAGCGGGGGGCACTAGCACAGATACGCAGTATTTT

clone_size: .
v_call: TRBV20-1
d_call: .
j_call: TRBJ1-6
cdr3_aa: CSASNGPPTNNSPLHF
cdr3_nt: TGCAGTGCTAGTAATGGGCCACCCACGAATAATTCACCCCTCCACTTT

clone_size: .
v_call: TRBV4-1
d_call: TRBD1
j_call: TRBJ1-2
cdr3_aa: CASSQDNRGLDYGYTF
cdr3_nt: TGCGCCAGCAGCCAGGACAACAGGGGGCTGGACTATGGCTACACCTTC

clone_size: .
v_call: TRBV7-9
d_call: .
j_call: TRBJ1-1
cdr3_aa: CASSARTLVDTEAFF
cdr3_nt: TGTGCCAGCAGCGCCCGGACCCTGGTCGACACTGAAGCTTTCTTT

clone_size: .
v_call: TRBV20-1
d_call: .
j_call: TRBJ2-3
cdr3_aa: CSASFIGSGADTQYF
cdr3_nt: TGCAGTGCTAGTTTTATCGGGAGTGGGGCAGATACGCAGTATTTT

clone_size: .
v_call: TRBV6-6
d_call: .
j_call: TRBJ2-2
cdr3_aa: CASQRGNTGELFF
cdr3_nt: TGTGCCAGCCAAAGGGGGAACACCGGGGAGCTGTTTTTT

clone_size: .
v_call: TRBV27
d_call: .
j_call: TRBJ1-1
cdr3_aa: CASGKQGVNTEAFF
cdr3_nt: TGTGCCAGCGGAAAACAGGGAGTGAACACTGAAGCTTTCTTT

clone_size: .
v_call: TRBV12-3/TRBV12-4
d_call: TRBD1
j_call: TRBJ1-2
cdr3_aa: CASSSEGAYGYTF
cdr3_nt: TGTGCCAGCAGTTCAGAGGGGGCCTATGGCTACACCTTC

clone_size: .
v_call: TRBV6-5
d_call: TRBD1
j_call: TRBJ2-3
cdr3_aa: CASKRQGGTDTQYF
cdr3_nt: TGTGCCAGCAAAAGACAGGGTGGGACAGATACGCAGTATTTT

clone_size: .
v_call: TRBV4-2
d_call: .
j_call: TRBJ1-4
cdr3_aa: CASSQGDGATNEKLFF
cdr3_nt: TGTGCCAGCAGCCAAGGCGACGGGGCAACTAATGAAAAACTGTTTTTT

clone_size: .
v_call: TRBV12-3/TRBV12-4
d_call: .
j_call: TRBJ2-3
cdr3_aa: CASSSTDTQYF
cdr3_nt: TGTGCCAGCAGTTCCACAGATACGCAGTATTTT

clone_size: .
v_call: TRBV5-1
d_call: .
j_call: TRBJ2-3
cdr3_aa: CASSLAGLAGPPDTQYF
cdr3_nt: TGCGCCAGCAGCTTGGCTGGGCTAGCCGGGCCCCCAGATACGCAGTATTTT

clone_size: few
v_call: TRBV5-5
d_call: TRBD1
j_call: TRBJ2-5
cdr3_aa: CASSLTGAETQYF
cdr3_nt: TGTGCCAGCAGCTTGACAGGGGCAGAGACCCAGTACTTC

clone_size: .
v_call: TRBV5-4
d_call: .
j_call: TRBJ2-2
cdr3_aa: CASSLLLNTGELFF
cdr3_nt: TGTGCCAGCAGCTTGCTTCTGAACACCGGGGAGCTGTTTTTT

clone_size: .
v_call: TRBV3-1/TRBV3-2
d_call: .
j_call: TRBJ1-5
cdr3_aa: CASSPSQGGDQPQHF
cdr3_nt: TGTGCCAGCAGCCCCAGCCAGGGCGGGGATCAGCCCCAGCATTTT

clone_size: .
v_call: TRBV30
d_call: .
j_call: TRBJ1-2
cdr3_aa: CAWPNRHRGYTF
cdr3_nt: TGTGCCTGGCCTAATCGCCACCGGGGCTACACCTTC

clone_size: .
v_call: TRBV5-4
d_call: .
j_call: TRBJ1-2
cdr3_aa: CASSLAGYGYTF
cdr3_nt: TGTGCCAGCAGCTTGGCGGGCTATGGCTACACCTTC

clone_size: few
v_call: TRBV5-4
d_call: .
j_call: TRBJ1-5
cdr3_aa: CASSVQGIGNQPQHF
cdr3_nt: TGTGCCAGCAGCGTTCAGGGTATAGGCAATCAGCCCCAGCATTTT

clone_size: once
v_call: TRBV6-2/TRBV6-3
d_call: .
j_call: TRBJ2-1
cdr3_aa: CASSLRSLPYNEQFF
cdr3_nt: TGTGCCAGCAGTTTACGGTCCCTCCCCTACAATGAGCAGTTCTTC

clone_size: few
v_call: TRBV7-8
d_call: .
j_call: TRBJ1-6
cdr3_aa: CASSLTDSPSSPLHF
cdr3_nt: TGTGCCAGCAGCTTAACTGACAGTCCCTCGTCACCCCTCCACTTT

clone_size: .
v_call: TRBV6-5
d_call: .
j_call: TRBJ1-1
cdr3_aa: CASSFRTPNTEAFF
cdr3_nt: TGTGCCAGCAGTTTCCGGACACCGAACACTGAAGCTTTCTTT

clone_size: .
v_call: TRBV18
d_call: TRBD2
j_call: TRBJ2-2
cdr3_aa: CASSTRLAGDTGELFF
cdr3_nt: TGTGCCAGCTCAACCCGACTAGCGGGGGACACCGGGGAGCTGTTTTTT

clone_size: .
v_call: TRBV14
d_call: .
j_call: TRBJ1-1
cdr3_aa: CASSRYGGGGGEAFF
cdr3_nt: TGTGCCAGCAGCCGTTATGGGGGCGGGGGAGGTGAAGCTTTCTTT

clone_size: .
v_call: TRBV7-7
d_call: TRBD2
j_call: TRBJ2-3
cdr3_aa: CASSPTTYSGSTDTQYF
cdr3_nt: TGTGCTAGCAGCCCCACAACCTATAGCGGGAGCACAGATACGCAGTATTTT

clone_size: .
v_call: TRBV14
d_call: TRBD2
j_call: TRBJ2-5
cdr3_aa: CASSPGGTSLLETQYF
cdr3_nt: TGTGCCAGCAGCCCCGGTGGGACTAGCTTGTTAGAGACCCAGTACTTC

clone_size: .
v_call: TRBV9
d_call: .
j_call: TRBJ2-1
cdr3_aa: CASSEQGNEQFF
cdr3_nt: TGTGCCAGCAGTGAACAGGGAAACGAGCAGTTCTTC

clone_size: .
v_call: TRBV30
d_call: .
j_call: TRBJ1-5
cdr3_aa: CAWSVLGYEGQPQHF
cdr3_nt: TGTGCCTGGAGTGTTCTGGGCTATGAGGGTCAGCCCCAGCATTTT

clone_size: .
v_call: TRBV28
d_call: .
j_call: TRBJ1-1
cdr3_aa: CASSRGTGFTEAFF
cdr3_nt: TGTGCCAGCAGTCGGGGTACCGGGTTCACTGAAGCTTTCTTT

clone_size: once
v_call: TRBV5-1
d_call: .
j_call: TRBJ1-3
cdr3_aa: CASSLVPGDATGNTIYF
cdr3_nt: TGCGCCAGCAGCTTGGTCCCGGGTGATGCGACTGGAAACACCATATATTTT

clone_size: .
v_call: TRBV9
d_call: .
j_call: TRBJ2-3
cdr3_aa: CASSVGASSTDTQYF
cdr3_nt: TGTGCCAGCAGCGTAGGGGCAAGTAGCACAGATACGCAGTATTTT

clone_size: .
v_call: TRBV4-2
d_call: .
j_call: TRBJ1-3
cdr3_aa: CASSQGSGWDTGNTIYF
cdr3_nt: TGTGCCAGCAGCCAAGGCTCAGGGTGGGATACCGGAAACACCATATATTTT

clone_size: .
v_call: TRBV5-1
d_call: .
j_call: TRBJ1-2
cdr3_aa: CASSGDGRYGYTF
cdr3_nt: TGCGCCAGCAGCGGAGACGGACGTTATGGCTACACCTTC

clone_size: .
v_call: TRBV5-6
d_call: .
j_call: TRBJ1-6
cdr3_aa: CASSSPGDMYSPLHF
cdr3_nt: TGTGCCAGCAGCTCCCCAGGGGACATGTATTCACCCCTCCACTTT

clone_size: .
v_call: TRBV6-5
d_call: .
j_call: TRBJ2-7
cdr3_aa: CASSYSYETYEQYF
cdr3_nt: TGTGCCAGCAGTTACTCGTACGAAACCTACGAGCAGTACTTC

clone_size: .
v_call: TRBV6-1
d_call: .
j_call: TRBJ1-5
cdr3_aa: CASSEAGRNSNQPQHF
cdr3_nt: TGTGCCAGCAGTGAAGCTGGACGGAATAGCAATCAGCCCCAGCATTTT

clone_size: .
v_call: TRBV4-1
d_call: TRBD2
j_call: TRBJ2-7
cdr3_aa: CASSQGEGLAGGHYGYEQYF
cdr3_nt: TGCGCCAGCAGCCAAGGAGAGGGACTAGCGGGGGGGCATTACGGCTACGAGCAGTACTTC

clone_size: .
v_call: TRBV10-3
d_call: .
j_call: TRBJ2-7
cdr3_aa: CAISRGQRDEQYF
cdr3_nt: TGTGCCATCAGCAGGGGACAGCGGGACGAGCAGTACTTC

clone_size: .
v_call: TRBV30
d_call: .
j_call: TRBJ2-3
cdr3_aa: CAWSQRERDTQYF
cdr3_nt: TGTGCCTGGAGCCAACGGGAGAGGGATACGCAGTATTTT

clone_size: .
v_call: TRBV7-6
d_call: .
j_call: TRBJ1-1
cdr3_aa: CASSGNPGSTEAFF
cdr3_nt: TGTGCCAGCAGCGGAAACCCCGGTAGCACTGAAGCTTTCTTT